This T cell receptor beta chain was observed in a study of T cell repertoires in cytomegalovirus infection. As for the study in general: In public TCR beta signatures, there were indications of both CMV infection and matching HLA type.

MiXCR, applied by TCRdb to the reads, yields one record per CDR3 protein. The table lists fewer than 950,000 distinct CDR3 sequences, approximately 30% of them singletons. In regard to this clonotype: Its antigen is still unknown.

This CDR3 is 15 amino acids long. Trimming stripped 6 bases from V and 1 base from J, with 15 bases between. CDR1 is MDHEN and CDR2 is SYDVKM in the germline V gene. Study-wide results and limits: HLA-C-restricted CMV clonotypes gave the most frequent clonotype in two of eight donors. Of the TCR beta families, the public ones yielded a cumulative frequency that identified carriers of CMV plus the relevant HLA.

The source of this sequence is a human donor in good health (CMV status not recorded). Some clones in this sample may be carry-over from other donors' samples. The gene calls are TRBV28 and TRBJ2-5; TRBD1 or TRBD2 may be the D gene (5 bases each). The starting material was cultured CD8+ T cells from PBMCs, obtained from culture after CMV antigen stimulation. CDR3 nucleotide sequence: TGTGCCAGCAGCAACCGGGGCGGCCGCCAAGAGACCCAGTACTTC. The encoded protein is CASSNRGGRQETQYF.